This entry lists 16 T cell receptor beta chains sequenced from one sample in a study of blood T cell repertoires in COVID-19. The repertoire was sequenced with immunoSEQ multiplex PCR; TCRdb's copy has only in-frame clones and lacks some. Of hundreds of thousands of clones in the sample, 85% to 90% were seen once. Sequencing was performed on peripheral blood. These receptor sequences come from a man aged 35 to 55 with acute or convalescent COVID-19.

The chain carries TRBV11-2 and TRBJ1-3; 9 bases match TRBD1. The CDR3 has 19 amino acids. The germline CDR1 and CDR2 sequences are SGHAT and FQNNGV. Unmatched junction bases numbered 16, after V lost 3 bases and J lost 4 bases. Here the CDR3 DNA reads TGTGCCAGCAGCTTCTATCCCGGGACAGGGCTGGAGCCCGGAAACACCATATATTTT. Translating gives CASSFYPGTGLEPGNTIYF.

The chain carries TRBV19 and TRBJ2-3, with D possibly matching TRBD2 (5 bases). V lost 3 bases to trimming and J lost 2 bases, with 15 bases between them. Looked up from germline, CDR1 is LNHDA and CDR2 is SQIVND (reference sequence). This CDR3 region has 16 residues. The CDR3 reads CASSILGAANTDTQYF. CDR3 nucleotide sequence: TGTGCCAGTAGTATTCTCGGAGCGGCTAACACAGATACGCAGTATTTT. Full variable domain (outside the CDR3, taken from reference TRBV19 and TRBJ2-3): DGGITQSPKYLFRKEGQNVTLSCEQNLNHDAMYWYRQDPGQGLRLIYYSQIVNDFQKGDIAEGYSVSREKKESFPLTVTSAQKNPTAFYLCASSILGAANTDTQYFGPGTRLTVL.

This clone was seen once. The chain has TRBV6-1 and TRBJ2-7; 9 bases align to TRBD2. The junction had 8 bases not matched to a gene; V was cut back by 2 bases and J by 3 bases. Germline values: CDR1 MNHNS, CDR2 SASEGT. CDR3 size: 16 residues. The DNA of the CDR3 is TGTGCCAGCAGTGAAAAGGGGCTAGCGGGAAACTACGAGCAGTACTTC. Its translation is CASSEKGLAGNYEQYF.

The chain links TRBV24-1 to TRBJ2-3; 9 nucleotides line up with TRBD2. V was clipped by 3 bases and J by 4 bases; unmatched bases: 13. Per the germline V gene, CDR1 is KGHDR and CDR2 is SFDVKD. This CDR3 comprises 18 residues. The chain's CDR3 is CATSDPQGGGGAADTQYF. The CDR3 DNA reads TGTGCCACCAGTGATCCTCAGGGAGGCGGGGGGGCCGCAGATACGCAGTATTTT.

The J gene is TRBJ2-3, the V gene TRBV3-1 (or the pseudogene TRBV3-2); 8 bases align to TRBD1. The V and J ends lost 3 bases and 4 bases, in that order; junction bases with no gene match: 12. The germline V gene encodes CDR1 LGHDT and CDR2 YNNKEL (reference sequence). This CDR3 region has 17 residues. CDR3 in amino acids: CASSQWGGTGPSDTQYF. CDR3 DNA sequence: TGTGCCAGCAGCCAGTGGGGCGGGACAGGACCCTCAGATACGCAGTATTTT.

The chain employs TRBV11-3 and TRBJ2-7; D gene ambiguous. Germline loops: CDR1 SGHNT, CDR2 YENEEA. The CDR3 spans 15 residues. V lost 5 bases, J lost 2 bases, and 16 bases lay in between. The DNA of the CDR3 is TGTGCCAGCAGCAAAAATCCCCGAGAACCCTACGAGCAGTACTTC. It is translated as CASSKNPREPYEQYF.

CDR3 DNA sequence: TGTGCCAGCAGCTTGGCCCCATCCAACACTGAAGCTTTCTTT. It is translated as CASSLAPSNTEAFF. The chain links TRBV5-5 to TRBJ1-1; D gene unclear. The CDR3 has 14 residues. Germline loops: CDR1 SGHKS, CDR2 YYEKEE (reference sequence). Trimming shortened V by 0 bases and J by 2 bases, and 8 bases separated the two germline ends.

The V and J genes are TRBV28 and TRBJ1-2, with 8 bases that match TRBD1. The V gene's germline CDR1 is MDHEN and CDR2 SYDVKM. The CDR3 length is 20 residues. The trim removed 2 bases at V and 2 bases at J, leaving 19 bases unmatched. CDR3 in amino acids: CASSLPPGQGSNGANYGYTF. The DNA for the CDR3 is TGTGCCAGCAGTTTACCCCCCGGACAGGGATCGAACGGAGCAAACTATGGCTACACCTTC.

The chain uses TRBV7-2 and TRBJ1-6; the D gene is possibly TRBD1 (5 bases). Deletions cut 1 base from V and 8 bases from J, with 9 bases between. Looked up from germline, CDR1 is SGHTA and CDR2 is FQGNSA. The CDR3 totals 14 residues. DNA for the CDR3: TGTGCCAGCAGCTTAGTCCAGGGCTATTCACCCCTCCACTTT. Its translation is CASSLVQGYSPLHF.

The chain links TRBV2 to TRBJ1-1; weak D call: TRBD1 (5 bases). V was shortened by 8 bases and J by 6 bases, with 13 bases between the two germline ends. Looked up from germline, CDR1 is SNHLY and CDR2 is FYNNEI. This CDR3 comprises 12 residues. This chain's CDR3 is CASRTMPAEAFF. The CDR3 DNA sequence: TGTGCCAGCCGGACAATGCCGGCTGAAGCTTTCTTT. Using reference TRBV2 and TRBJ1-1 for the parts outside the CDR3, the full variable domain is EPEVTQTPSHQVTQMGQEVILRCVPISNHLYFYWYRQILGQKVEFLVSFYNNEISEKSEIFDDQFSVERPDGSNFTLKIRSTKLEDSAMYFCASRTMPAEAFFGQGTRLTVV.

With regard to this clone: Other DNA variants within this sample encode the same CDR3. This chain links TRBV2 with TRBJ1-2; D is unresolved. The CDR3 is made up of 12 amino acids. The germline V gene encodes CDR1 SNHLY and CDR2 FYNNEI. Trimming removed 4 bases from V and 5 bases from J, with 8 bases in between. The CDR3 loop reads CASSGEGYGYTF. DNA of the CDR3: TGTGCCAGCAGTGGAGAGGGATATGGCTACACCTTC.

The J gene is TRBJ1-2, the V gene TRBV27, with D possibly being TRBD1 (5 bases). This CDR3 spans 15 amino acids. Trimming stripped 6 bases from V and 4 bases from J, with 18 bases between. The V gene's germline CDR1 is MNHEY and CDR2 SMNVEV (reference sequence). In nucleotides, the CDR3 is TGTGCCAGCAGCCCTACAGTGGGGCTGAGCTATGGCTACACCTTC. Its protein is CASSPTVGLSYGYTF.

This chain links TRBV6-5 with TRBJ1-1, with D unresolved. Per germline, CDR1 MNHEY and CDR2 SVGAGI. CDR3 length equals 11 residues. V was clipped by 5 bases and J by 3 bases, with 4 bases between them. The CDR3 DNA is TGTGCCAGCAGTCTATACACTGAAGCTTTCTTT. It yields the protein CASSLYTEAFF.

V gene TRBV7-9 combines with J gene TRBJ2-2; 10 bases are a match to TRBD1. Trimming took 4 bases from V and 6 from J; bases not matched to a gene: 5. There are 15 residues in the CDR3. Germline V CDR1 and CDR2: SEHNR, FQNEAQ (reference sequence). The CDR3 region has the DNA TGTGCCAGCAGCTCTACCGGGACAGGGGCCGGGGAGCTGTTTTTT. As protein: CASSSTGTGAGELFF.

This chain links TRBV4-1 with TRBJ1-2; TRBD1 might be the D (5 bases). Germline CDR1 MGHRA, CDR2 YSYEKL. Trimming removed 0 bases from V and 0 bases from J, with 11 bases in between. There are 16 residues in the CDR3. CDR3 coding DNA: TGCGCCAGCAGCCAAGAGAATAGGGGCCCTAACTATGGCTACACCTTC. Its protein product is CASSQENRGPNYGYTF.

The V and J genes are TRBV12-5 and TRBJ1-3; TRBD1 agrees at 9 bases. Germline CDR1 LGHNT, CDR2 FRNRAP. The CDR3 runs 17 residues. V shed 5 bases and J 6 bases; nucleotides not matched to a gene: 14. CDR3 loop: CASGALSGTGRTNTIYF. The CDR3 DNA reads TGTGCTAGTGGTGCCCTCTCCGGGACAGGGAGGACAAACACCATATATTTT.